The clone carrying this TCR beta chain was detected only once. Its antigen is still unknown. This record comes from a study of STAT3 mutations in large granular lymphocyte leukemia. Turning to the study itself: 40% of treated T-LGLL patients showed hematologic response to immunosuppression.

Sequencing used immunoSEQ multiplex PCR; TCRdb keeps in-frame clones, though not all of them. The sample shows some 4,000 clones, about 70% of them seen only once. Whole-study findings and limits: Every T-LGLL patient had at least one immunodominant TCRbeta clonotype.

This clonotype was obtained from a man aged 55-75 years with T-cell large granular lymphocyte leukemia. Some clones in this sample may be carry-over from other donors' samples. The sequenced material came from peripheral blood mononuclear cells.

The CDR3 protein is CASSAGTASYNSPLHF. CDR3 coding DNA: TGTGCCAGCAGCGCCGGGACAGCCTCCTATAATTCACCCCTCCACTTT. The chain uses TRBV5-4 and TRBJ1-6; TRBD1 matches at 7 bases. Germline CDR1 reads SGHNT; CDR2 reads YYREEE (reference sequence). The CDR3 spans 16 residues. Losses at the gene ends were 4 bases for V and 0 bases for J; bases not matched to a gene: 4.